This T cell receptor beta chain was retrieved from a study of blood T cell repertoires in COVID-19. Background on the study: Nucleic acid was either cDNA or gDNA, and it came from T cells, B-cell-depleted T cells, or PBMCs.

CDR1 MNHEY and CDR2 SMNVEV come from the germline V gene (reference sequence). This CDR3 is built from 13 residues. The junction had 6 bases not matched to a gene; V was cut back by 5 bases and J by 6 bases. Original processing notes: Estimates of nucleated cell counts were drawn from the amplification of reference gene primers. Produced via immunoSEQ multiplex PCR; TCRdb's table is partial and in-frame only. The V and J calls and clone size were taken over from that table, and D and trimming were inferred from the DNA. The sample records about 66,000 clones, 86% being singletons. In its sample, this clone was seen once.

Sequencing was performed on peripheral blood. The rearrangement uses TRBV27 and TRBJ2-7, with TRBD2 identical over 8 bases. The receptor was derived from a man in his forties or fifties with active COVID-19. The CDR3 nucleotides read TGTGCCAGCAGTCCACCCGGGACTAGCGAGCAGTACGTC. Its translation: CASSPPGTSEQYV.